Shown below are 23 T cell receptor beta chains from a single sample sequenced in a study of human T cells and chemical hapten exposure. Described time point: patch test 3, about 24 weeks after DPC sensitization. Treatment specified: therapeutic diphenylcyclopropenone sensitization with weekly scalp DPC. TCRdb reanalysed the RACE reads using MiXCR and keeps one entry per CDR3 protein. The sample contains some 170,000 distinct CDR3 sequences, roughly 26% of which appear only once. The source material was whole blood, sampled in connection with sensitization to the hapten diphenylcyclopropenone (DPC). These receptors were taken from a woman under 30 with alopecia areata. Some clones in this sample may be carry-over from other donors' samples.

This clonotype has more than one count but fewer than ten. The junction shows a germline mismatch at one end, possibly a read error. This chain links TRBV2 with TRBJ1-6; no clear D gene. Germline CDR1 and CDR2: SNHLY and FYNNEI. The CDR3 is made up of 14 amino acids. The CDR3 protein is CASNERATNSPLHF. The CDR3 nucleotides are TGTGCCAGCAATGAACGGGCGACCAATTCACCCCTCCACTTT.

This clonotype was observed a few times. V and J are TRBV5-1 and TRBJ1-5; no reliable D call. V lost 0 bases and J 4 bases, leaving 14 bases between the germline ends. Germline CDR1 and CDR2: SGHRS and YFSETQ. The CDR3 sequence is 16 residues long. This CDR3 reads CASSLDPAGSNQPQHF. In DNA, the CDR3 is TGCGCCAGCAGCTTGGATCCGGCCGGTTCGAATCAGCCCCAGCATTTT.

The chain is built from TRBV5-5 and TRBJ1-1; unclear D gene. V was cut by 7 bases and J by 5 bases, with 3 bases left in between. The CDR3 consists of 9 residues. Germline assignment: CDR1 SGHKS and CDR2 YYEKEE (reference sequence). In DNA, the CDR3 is TGTGCCAGCGGGACTGAAGCTTTCTTT. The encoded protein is CASGTEAFF.

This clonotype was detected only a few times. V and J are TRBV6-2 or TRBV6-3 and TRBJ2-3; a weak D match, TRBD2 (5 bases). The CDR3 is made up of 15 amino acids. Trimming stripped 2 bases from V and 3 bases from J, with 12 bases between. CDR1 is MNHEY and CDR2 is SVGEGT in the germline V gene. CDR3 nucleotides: TGTGCCAGCAGTTACCGGACTGGCTATACAGATACGCAGTATTTT. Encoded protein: CASSYRTGYTDTQYF.

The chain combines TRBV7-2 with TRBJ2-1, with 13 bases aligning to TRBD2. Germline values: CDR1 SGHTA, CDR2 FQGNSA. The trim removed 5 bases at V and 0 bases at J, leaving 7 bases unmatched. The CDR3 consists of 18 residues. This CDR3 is CASSTGLAGVSSYNEQFF. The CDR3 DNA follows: TGTGCCAGCAGCACAGGACTAGCGGGAGTCAGCTCCTACAATGAGCAGTTCTTC.

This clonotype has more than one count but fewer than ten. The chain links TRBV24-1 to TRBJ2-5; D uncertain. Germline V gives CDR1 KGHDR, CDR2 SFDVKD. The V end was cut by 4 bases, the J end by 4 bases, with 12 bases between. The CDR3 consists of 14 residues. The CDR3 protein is CATSDQSKPETQYF. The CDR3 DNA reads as TGTGCCACCAGTGACCAGTCCAAGCCAGAGACCCAGTACTTC.

In nucleotides, the CDR3 is TGTGCCAGCTCACCACCCCAGGGTCTCGGAACTGAAGCTTTCTTT. This sequence encodes CASSPPQGLGTEAFF. This chain connects TRBV18 to TRBJ1-1, with D tentatively TRBD1 (5 bases). The CDR3 has 15 amino acids. Germline lookup yields CDR1 KGHSH and CDR2 LQKENI. The V and J ends lost 0 bases and 5 bases respectively, with 13 bases between them.

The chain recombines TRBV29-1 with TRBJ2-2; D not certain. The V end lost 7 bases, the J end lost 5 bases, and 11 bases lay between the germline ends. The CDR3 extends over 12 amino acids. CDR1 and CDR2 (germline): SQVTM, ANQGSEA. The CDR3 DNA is TGCAGCGGAGAAGCAGCTACCGGGGAGCTGTTTTTT. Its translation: CSGEAATGELFF.

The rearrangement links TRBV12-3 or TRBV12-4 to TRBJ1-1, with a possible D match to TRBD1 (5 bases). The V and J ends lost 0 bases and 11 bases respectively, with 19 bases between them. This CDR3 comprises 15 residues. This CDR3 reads CASSLATTSRGSAFF. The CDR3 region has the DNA TGTGCCAGCAGTTTAGCGACCACTTCTCGGGGGAGTGCTTTCTTT.

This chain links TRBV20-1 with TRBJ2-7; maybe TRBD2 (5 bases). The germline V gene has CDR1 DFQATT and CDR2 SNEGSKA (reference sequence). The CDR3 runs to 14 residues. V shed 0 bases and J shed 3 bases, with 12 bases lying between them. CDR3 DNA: TGCAGTGCTAGAGATGGCGGGCGACACTACGAGCAGTACTTC. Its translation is CSARDGGRHYEQYF.

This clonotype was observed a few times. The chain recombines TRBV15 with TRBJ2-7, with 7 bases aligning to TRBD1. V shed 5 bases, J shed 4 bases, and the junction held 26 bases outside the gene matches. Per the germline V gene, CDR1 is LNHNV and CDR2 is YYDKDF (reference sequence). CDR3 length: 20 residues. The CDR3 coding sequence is TGTGCCACCAGCGCACAACGAACAGGGACAGTCCCTGGGCGACTTTACGAGCAGTACTTC. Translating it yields CATSAQRTGTVPGRLYEQYF.

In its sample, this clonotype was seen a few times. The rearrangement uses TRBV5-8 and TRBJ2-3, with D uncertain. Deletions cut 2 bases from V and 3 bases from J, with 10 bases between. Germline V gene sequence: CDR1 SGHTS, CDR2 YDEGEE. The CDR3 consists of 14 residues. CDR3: CASSLRQRTDTQYF. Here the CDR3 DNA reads TGTGCCAGCAGCTTACGGCAGAGAACAGATACGCAGTATTTT. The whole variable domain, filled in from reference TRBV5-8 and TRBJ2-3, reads EAGVTQSPTHLIKTRGQQATLRCSPISGHTSVYWYQQALGLGLQFLLWYDEGEERNRGNFPPRFSGRQFPNYSSELNVNALELEDSALYLCASSLRQRTDTQYFGPGTRLTVL.

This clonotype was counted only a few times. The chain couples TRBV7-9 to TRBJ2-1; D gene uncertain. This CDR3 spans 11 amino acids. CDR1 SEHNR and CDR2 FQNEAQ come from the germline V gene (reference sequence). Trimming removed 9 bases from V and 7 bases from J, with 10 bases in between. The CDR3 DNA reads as TGTGCCAGTGAGCTGCGAAATGAGCAGTTCTTC. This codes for CASELRNEQFF. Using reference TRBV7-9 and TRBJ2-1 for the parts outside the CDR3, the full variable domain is DTGVSQNPRHKITKRGQNVTFRCDPISEHNRLYWYRQTLGQGPEFLTYFQNEAQLEKSRLLSDRFSAERPKGSFSTLEIQRTEQGDSAMYLCASELRNEQFFGPGTRLTVL.

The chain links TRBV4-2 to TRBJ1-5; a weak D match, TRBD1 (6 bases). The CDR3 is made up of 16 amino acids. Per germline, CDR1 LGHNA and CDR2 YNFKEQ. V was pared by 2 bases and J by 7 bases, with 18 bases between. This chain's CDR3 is CASSQLTGANEQPQHF. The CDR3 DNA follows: TGTGCCAGCAGCCAACTTACGGGGGCGAACGAACAGCCCCAGCATTTT.

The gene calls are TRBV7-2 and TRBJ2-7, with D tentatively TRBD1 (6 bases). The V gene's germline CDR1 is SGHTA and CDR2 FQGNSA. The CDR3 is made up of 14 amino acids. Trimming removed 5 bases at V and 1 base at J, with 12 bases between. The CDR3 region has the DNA TGTGCCAGCAGCCGGAGACAGGCATCCTACGAGCAGTACTTC. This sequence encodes CASSRRQASYEQYF. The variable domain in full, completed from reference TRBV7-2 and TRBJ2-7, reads GAGVSQSPSNKVTEKGKDVELRCDPISGHTALYWYRQSLGQGLEFLIYFQGNSAPDKSGLPSDRFSAERTGGSVSTLTIQRTQQEDSAVYLCASSRRQASYEQYFGPGTRLTVT.

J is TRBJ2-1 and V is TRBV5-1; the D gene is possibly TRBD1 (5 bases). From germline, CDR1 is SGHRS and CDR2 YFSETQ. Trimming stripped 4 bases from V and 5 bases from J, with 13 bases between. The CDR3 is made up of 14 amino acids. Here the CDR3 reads CASSGADGHNEQFF. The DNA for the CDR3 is TGCGCCAGCAGCGGGGCGGACGGCCACAATGAGCAGTTCTTC. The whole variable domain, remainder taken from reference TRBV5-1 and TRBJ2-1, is KAGVTQTPRYLIKTRGQQVTLSCSPISGHRSVSWYQQTPGQGLQFLFEYFSETQRNKGNFPGRFSGRQFSNSRSEMNVSTLELGDSALYLCASSGADGHNEQFFGPGTRLTVL.

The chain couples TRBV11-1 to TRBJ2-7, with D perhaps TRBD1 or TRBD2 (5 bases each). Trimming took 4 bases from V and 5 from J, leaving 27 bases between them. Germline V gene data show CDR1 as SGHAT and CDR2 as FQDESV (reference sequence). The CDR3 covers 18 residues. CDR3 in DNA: TGTGCCAGCAGCTCATCTCCGGTCCCGGGACCTGGAACGGACGAGCAGTACTTC. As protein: CASSSSPVPGPGTDEQYF.

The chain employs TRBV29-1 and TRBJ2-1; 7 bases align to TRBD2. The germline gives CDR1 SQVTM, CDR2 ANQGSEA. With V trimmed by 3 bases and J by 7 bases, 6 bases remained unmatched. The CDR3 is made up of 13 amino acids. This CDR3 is CSVDGGSVNEQFF. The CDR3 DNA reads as TGCAGCGTTGACGGGGGGTCGGTAAATGAGCAGTTCTTC.

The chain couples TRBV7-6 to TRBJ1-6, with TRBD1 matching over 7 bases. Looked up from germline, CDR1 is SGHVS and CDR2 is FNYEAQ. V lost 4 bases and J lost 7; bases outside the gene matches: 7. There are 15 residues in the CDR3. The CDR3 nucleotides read TGTGCCAGCAGCTCGCAACAGGGGAACAATTCACCCCTCCACTTT. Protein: CASSSQQGNNSPLHF.

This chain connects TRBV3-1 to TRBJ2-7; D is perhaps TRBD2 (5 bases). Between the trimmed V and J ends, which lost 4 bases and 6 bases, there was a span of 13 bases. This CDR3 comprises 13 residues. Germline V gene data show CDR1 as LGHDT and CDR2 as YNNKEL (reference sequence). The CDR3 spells CASSLSVVGEQYF. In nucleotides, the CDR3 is TGTGCCAGCAGCCTTAGCGTTGTGGGCGAGCAGTACTTC.

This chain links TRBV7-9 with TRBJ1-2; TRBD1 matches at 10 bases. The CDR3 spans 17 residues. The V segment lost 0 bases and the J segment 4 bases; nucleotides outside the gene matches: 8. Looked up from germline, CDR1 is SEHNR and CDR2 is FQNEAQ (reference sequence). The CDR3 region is CASSLAIGTGVSYGYTF. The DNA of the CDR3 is TGTGCCAGCAGCTTAGCAATAGGGACAGGGGTGTCCTATGGCTACACCTTC.

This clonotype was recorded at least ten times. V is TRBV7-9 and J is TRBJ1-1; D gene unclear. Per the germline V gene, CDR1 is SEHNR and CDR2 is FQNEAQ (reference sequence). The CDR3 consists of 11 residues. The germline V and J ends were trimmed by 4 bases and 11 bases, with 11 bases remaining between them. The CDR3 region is CASSSEAVAFF. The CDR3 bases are TGTGCCAGCAGCTCGGAAGCGGTGGCTTTCTTT.

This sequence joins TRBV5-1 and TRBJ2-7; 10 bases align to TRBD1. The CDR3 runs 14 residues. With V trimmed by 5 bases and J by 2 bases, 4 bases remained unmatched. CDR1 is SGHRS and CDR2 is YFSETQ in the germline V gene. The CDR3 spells CASRIGTGAYEQYF. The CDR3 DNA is TGCGCCAGCAGAATCGGGACAGGGGCCTACGAGCAGTACTTC.